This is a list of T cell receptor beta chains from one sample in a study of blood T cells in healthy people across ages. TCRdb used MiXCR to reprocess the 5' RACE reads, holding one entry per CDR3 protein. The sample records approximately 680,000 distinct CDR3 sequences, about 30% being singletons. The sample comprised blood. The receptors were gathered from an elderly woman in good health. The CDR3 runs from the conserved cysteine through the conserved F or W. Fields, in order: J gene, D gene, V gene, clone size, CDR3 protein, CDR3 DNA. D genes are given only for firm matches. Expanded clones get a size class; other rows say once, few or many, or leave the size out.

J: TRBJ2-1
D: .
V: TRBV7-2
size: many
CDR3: CASSLVEAGEQFF
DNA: TGTGCCAGCAGCTTAGTTGAAGCAGGTGAGCAGTTCTTC

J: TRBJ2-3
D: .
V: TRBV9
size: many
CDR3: CASSVGPHGTDTQYF
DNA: TGTGCCAGCAGCGTAGGGCCCCACGGCACAGATACGCAGTATTTT

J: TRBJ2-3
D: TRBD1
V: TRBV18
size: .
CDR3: CASSPLGQGTDTQYF
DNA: TGTGCCAGCTCACCTTTGGGACAGGGAACAGATACGCAGTATTTT

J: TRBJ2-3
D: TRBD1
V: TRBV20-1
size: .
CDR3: CSASFSGGVTDTQYF
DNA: TGCAGTGCAAGTTTCTCAGGGGGAGTCACAGATACGCAGTATTTT

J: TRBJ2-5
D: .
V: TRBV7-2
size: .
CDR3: CASSLAFAGVETQYF
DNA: TGTGCCAGCAGCTTAGCGTTCGCCGGGGTTGAGACCCAGTACTTC

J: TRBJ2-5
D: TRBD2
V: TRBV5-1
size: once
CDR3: CASSPGLAGGPSLETQYF
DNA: TGCGCCAGCAGCCCTGGACTAGCGGGGGGGCCTTCTCTGGAGACCCAGTACTTC

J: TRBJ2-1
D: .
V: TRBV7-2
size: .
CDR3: CASSLGRATNEQFF
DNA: TGTGCCAGCAGCTTAGGGAGGGCCACAAATGAGCAGTTCTTC

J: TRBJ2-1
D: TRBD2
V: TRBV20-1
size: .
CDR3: CSARGFTPAGGLANEQFF
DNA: TGCAGTGCTAGAGGGTTCACCCCAGCGGGGGGGCTGGCCAATGAGCAGTTCTTC

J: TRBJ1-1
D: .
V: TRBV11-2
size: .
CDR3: CASSFETNTEAFF
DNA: TGTGCCAGCAGCTTCGAGACAAACACTGAAGCTTTCTTT

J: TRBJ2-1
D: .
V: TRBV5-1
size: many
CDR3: CASSLEGTVGTGEQFF
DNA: TGCGCCAGCAGCTTGGAAGGGACGGTGGGTACGGGAGAGCAGTTCTTC

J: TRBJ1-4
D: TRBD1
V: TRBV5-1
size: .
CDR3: CASSLRTGQELFF
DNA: TGCGCCAGCAGCTTACGGACAGGTCAGGAACTGTTTTTT

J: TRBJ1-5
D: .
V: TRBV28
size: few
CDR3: CASRHPGLPQHF
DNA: TGTGCCAGCCGACACCCGGGCCTGCCCCAGCATTTT

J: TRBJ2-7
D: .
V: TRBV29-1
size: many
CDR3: CSVESEGSSYEQYF
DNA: TGCAGCGTTGAGTCAGAGGGAAGCTCCTACGAGCAGTACTTC

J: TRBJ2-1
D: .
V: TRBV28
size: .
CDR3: CASTETKAGRDEQFF
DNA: TGCGCCAGCACGGAGACAAAAGCCGGACGGGATGAGCAGTTCTTC

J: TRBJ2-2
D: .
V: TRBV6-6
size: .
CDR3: CASYPGTVNTGELFF
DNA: TGTGCCAGCTACCCAGGGACGGTGAACACCGGGGAGCTGTTTTTT

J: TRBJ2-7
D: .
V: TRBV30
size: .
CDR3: CAWEGGLDEQYF
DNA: TGTGCCTGGGAGGGGGGCCTGGACGAGCAGTACTTC

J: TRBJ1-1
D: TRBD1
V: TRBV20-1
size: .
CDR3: CSASQGVYTEAFF
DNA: TGCAGTGCTTCCCAGGGGGTGTACACTGAAGCTTTCTTT

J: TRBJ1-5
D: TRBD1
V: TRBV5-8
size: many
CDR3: CASSPGTGVQPQHF
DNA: TGTGCCAGCAGCCCCGGGACAGGGGTCCAGCCCCAGCATTTT

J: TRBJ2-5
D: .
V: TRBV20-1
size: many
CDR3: CSARPPTLLGTQYF
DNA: TGCAGTGCTAGACCCCCAACTCTATTAGGGACCCAGTACTTC

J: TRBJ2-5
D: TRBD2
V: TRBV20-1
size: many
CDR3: CSARQRGGLQETQYF
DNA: TGCAGTGCTAGACAGCGGGGGGGCCTTCAAGAGACCCAGTACTTC

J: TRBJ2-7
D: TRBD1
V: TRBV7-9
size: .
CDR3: CASSRLGQGPSYEQYF
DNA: TGTGCCAGCAGCCGCCTAGGACAGGGGCCATCCTACGAGCAGTACTTC

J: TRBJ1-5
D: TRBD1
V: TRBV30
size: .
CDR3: CAFSIPGTGYSNQPQHF
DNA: TGTGCCTTTTCAATACCCGGGACAGGATATAGCAATCAGCCCCAGCATTTT

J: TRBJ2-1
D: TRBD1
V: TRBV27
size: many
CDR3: CASSPTKLTGSRYNEQFF
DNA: TGTGCCAGCAGTCCAACCAAACTGACAGGGAGTCGTTACAATGAGCAGTTCTTC

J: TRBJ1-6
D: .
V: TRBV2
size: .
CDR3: CASREGDTYNSPLHF
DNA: TGTGCCAGCAGAGAGGGGGACACCTATAATTCACCCCTCCACTTT

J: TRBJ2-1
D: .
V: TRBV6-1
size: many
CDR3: CASSVGTGPYNEQFF
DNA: TGTGCCAGCAGTGTAGGAACAGGGCCGTACAATGAGCAGTTCTTC

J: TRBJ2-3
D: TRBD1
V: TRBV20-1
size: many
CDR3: CSALDPTGGPSDTQYF
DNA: TGCAGTGCCTTAGACCCGACAGGGGGCCCTTCAGATACGCAGTATTTT

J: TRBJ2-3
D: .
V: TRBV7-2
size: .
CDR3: CASSRYYGGTSYTQYF
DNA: TGTGCCAGCAGCAGATATTATGGAGGGACCTCCTATACGCAGTATTTT

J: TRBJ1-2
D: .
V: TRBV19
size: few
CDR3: CASSRGTADGYTF
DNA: TGTGCCAGTAGTAGAGGGACGGCGGATGGCTACACCTTC

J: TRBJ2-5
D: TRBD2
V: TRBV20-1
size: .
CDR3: CSAHRGGGFQETRFF
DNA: TGCAGTGCCCACCGTGGCGGGGGGTTCCAAGAGACCCGGTTCTTC

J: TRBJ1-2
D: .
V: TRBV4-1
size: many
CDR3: CASSQDRAIYGYTF
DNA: TGCGCCAGCAGCCAAGATCGGGCAATTTATGGCTACACCTTC

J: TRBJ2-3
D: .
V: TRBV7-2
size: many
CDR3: CASSQGLTGDTQYF
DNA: TGTGCCAGCAGCCAGGGACTCACGGGAGATACGCAGTATTTT

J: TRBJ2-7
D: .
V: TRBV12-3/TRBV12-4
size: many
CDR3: CASNLGGASEQYF
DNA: TGTGCCAGCAACCTTGGGGGGGCCTCCGAGCAGTACTTC

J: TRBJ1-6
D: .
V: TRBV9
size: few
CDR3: CASSVGLDRNSPPHF
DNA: TGTGCCAGCAGCGTAGGTCTGGACAGAAATTCACCCCCCCACTTT

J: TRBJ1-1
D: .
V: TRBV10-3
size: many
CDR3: CAISESFRVGTEAFF
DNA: TGTGCCATCAGTGAAAGCTTCAGGGTTGGCACTGAAGCTTTCTTT

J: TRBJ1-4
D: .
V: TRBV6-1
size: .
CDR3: CASSEAGEKLFF
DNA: TGTGCCAGCAGTGAAGCGGGAGAAAAACTGTTTTTT

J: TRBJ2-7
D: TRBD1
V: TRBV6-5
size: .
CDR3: CASSYSNPGQGQEQYF
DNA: TGTGCCAGCAGTTACTCGAACCCGGGACAGGGGCAAGAGCAGTACTTC

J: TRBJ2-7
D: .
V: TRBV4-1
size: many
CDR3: CASSHLNSDIYEQYF
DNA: TGCGCCAGCAGCCACCTTAACAGTGATATCTACGAGCAGTACTTC

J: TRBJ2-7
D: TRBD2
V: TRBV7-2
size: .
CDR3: CASSLKSTSGSRYEQYF
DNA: TGTGCTAGCAGCTTAAAATCGACTAGCGGGAGTCGCTACGAGCAGTACTTC

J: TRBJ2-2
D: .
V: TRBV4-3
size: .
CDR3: CASSQDTGSNTGELFF
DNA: TGCGCCAGCAGCCAAGATACAGGGTCTAACACCGGGGAGCTGTTTTTT

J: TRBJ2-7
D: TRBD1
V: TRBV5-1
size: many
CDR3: CASSRDRGLEEQYF
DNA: TGCGCCAGCAGCCGGGACAGGGGGCTGGAAGAGCAGTACTTC

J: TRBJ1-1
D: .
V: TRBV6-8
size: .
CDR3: CASSYGGDATEAFF
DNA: TGTGCCAGCAGTTACGGGGGGGACGCCACTGAAGCTTTCTTT

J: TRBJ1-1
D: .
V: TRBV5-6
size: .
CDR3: CASSEQANTEAFF
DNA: TGTGCCAGCAGCGAACAGGCGAACACTGAAGCTTTCTTT

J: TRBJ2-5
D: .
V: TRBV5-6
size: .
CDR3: CAGNQDLSGETQDF
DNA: TGTGCCGGCAACCAAGACCTATCCGGGGAGACCCAGGACTTC

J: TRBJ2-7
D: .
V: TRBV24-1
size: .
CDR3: CATSDVGRGGEQYF
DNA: TGTGCCACCAGTGATGTTGGAAGGGGCGGTGAGCAGTACTTC

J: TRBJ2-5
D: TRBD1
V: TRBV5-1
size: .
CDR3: CASSYLTGTGGAEYF
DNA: TGCGCCAGCAGCTACCTAACCGGGACAGGGGGCGCGGAGTACTTC

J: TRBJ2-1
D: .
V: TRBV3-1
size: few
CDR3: CASSRGAKWGDEQLF
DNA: TGTGCCAGCAGCCGGGGAGCGAAGTGGGGGGATGAGCAGCTCTTC

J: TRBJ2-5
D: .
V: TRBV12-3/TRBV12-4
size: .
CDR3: CASSPLQVSHNEQYF
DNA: TGTGCCAGCAGTCCCTTACAGGTTTCCCACAATGAGCAGTACTTC

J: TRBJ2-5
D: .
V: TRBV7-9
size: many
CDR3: CASSFRLGETQYF
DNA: TGTGCCAGCAGCTTCAGACTGGGGGAGACCCAGTACTTC

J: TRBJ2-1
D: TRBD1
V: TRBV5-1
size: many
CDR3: CASSLADRGNEQFF
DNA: TGCGCCAGCAGCTTGGCCGACAGGGGTAATGAGCAGTTCTTC